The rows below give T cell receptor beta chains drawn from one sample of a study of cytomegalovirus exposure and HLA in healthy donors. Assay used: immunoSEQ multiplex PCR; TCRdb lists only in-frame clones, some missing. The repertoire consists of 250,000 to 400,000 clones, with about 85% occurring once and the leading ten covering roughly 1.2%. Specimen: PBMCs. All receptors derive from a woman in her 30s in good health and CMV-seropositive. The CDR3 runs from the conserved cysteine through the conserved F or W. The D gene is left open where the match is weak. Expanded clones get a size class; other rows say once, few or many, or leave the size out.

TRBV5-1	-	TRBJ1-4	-	CASSLGATGSNEKLFF	TGCGCCAGCAGCTTGGGCGCTACAGGTTCTAATGAAAAACTGTTTTTT
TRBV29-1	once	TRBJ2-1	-	CSVSIPGQTYNEQFF	TGCAGCGTAAGTATTCCGGGACAAACGTACAATGAGCAGTTCTTC
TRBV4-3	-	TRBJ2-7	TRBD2	CASSQDLAGVSYEQYF	TGCGCCAGCAGCCAAGACCTAGCGGGGGTTTCCTACGAGCAGTACTTC
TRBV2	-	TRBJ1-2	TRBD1	CASRARDRGHYGYTF	TGTGCCAGCAGAGCCCGGGACAGGGGGCACTATGGCTACACCTTC
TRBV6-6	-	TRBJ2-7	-	CASSYSPGRKGEQYF	TGTGCCAGCAGTTACTCCCCAGGGCGGAAAGGCGAGCAGTACTTC
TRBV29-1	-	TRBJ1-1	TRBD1	CSAVTGGRVNTEAFF	TGCAGCGCCGTGACAGGGGGTAGGGTGAACACTGAAGCTTTCTTT
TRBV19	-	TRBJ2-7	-	CASSSTGPPAYEQYF	TGTGCCAGTAGTAGTACAGGACCACCCGCCTACGAGCAGTACTTC
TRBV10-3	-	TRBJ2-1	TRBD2	CAIRTSGGLYNEQFF	TGTGCCATCAGGACTAGCGGGGGCCTTTACAATGAGCAGTTCTTC
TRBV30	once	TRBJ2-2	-	CAWRRAGNTGELFF	TGTGCCTGGAGGAGGGCGGGGAACACCGGGGAGCTGTTTTTT
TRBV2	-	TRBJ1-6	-	CASRRTVNSPLHF	TGTGCCAGCAGGCGGACAGTAAATTCACCCCTCCACTTT
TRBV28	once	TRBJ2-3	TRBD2	CASSLLWSTSSLSASSTDTQYF	TGTGCCAGCAGTTTATTGTGGTCGACTAGCTCGCTGAGTGCTTCTAGCACAGATACGCAGTATTTT
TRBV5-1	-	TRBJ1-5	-	CASSFDRLDQPQHF	TGCGCCAGCAGCTTTGACAGGTTAGATCAGCCCCAGCATTTT
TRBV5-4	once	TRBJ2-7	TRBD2	CASSSGTGLGYEQYF	TGTGCCAGCAGCTCGGGGACGGGACTAGGCTACGAGCAGTACTTC
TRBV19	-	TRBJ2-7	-	CASSAAGNTYEQYF	TGTGCCAGTAGTGCGGCAGGGAATACCTACGAGCAGTACTTC
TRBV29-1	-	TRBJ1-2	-	CSVDGHSSNYGYTF	TGCAGCGTTGATGGGCATTCGAGTAACTATGGCTACACCTTC
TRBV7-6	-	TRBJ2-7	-	CASSPTLPGQLPPSPGEQYF	TGTGCCAGCAGCCCAACTCTCCCGGGACAACTACCACCGTCTCCTGGCGAGCAGTACTTC
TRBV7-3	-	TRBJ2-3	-	CASSTGLDTQYF	TGTGCCAGCAGCACGGGACTAGATACGCAGTATTTT
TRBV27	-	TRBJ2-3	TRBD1	CASSFRQGDTDTQYF	TGTGCCAGCAGTTTCAGGCAGGGGGACACAGATACGCAGTATTTT
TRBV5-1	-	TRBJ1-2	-	CASSLDESNYGYTF	TGCGCCAGCAGCTTGGATGAGAGCAACTATGGCTACACCTTC
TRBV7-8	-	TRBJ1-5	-	CASSDGEDQPQHF	TGTGCCAGCAGCGATGGGGAGGATCAGCCCCAGCATTTT
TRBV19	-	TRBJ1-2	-	CASSASAHGYTF	TGTGCCAGTAGTGCCTCGGCGCATGGCTACACCTTC
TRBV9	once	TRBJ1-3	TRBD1	CASSARTGVVGNTIYF	TGTGCCAGCAGCGCCCGCACAGGGGTGGTAGGAAACACCATATATTTT
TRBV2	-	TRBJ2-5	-	CAREELVERNEETQYF	TGTGCCAGGGAGGAATTGGTAGAGCGCAATGAAGAGACCCAGTACTTC
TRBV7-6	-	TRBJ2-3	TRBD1	CASSLAFDRGDTQYF	TGTGCCAGCAGCTTAGCGTTCGACAGGGGGGATACGCAGTATTTT
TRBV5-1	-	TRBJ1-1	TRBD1	CASSRRQGVNTEAFF	TGCGCCAGCAGCCGGAGACAGGGGGTGAACACTGAAGCTTTCTTT
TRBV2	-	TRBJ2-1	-	CASSGSPRSGNEQFF	TGTGCCAGCAGTGGGTCCCCCCGGAGCGGCAATGAGCAGTTCTTC
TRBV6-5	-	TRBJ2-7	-	CASGYEQYF	TGTGCCAGCGGCTACGAGCAGTACTTC
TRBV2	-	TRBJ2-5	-	CASREAGRMETQYF	TGTGCCAGCAGGGAGGCAGGAAGGATGGAGACCCAGTACTTC
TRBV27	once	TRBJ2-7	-	CASSLVWGNYEQYF	TGTGCCAGCAGTTTAGTCTGGGGCAATTACGAGCAGTACTTC
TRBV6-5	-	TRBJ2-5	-	CASSYWRELGETQYF	TGTGCCAGCAGTTACTGGAGGGAGTTGGGGGAGACCCAGTACTTC
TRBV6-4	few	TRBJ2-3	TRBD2	CASSDSTSGGNTQYF	TGTGCCAGCAGTGACTCGACTAGCGGGGGAAATACGCAGTATTTT
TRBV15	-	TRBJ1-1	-	CATSSRGNTEAFF	TGTGCCACCAGCTCCAGGGGTAACACTGAAGCTTTCTTT
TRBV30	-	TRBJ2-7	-	CAWSVGSGPYEQYF	TGTGCCTGGAGTGTAGGTAGCGGCCCTTACGAGCAGTACTTC
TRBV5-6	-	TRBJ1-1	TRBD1	CASSSTGPTEAFF	TGTGCCAGCAGCTCGACAGGGCCCACTGAAGCTTTCTTT
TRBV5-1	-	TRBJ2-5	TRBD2	CASSLWASGEQETQYF	TGCGCCAGCAGCTTGTGGGCTAGCGGAGAACAAGAGACCCAGTACTTC
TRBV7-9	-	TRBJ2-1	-	CAGGLSYNEQFF	TGTGCAGGGGGTCTCTCCTACAATGAGCAGTTCTTC
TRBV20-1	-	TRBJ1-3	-	CSAVSGNTIYF	TGCAGTGCAGTCTCTGGAAACACCATATATTTT
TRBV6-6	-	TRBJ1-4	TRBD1	CASTSGTGFEKLFF	TGTGCCAGCACCTCCGGGACAGGGTTTGAAAAACTGTTTTTT
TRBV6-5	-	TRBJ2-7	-	CASSYSTRGYEQYF	TGTGCCAGCAGTTACTCGACCAGGGGCTACGAGCAGTACTTC
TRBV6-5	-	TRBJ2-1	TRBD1	CASSSPGTGSYNEQFF	TGTGCCAGCAGTTCCCCCGGGACAGGGTCCTACAATGAGCAGTTCTTC
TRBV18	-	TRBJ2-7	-	CASSPPQAGSYEQYF	TGTGCCAGCTCACCACCTCAGGCAGGTTCCTACGAGCAGTACTTC
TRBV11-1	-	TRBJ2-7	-	CASSEAPGFYEQYF	TGTGCCAGCAGCGAAGCGCCGGGGTTCTACGAGCAGTACTTC
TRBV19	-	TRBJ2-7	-	CASNDGTWGYEQYF	TGTGCCAGTAACGACGGGACCTGGGGGTACGAGCAGTACTTC
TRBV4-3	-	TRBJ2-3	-	CASSQVLARPTDTQYF	TGCGCCAGCAGCCAGGTTCTAGCCCGCCCCACAGATACGCAGTATTTT
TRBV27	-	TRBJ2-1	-	CASSPEGPDSLWNEQFF	TGTGCCAGCAGCCCGGAAGGTCCGGACAGCCTTTGGAATGAGCAGTTCTTC
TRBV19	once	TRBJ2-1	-	CASSKGLDSSYNEQFF	TGTGCCAGTAGTAAAGGGCTAGACAGCTCCTACAATGAGCAGTTCTTC
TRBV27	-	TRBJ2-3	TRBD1	CASGPRGKVAGDTQYF	TGTGCCAGCGGCCCCAGGGGGAAGGTGGCTGGAGATACGCAGTATTTT
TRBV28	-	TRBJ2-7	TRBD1	CASSPGTGGHGHYEQYF	TGTGCCAGCAGCCCCGGGACAGGGGGCCACGGCCATTACGAGCAGTACTTC
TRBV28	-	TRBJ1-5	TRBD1	CASSLEQGRGRQPQHF	TGTGCCAGCAGTTTGGAACAGGGCAGGGGGCGTCAGCCCCAGCATTTT
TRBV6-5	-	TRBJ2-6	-	CASTPGDSGANVLTF	TGTGCCAGCACCCCTGGAGACTCTGGGGCCAACGTCCTGACTTTC
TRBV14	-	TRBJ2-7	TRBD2	CASSQVLAGNLSYEQYF	TGTGCCAGCAGCCAAGTATTAGCGGGAAACCTCTCCTACGAGCAGTACTTC
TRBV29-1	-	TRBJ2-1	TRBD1	CSVQSGGSYNEQFF	TGCAGCGTTCAATCAGGGGGCTCCTACAATGAGCAGTTCTTC
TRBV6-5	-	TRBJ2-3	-	CASSYLRGTDTQYF	TGTGCCAGCAGTTACTTAAGGGGCACAGATACGCAGTATTTT
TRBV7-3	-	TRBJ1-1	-	CASSLEGDRRNTEAFF	TGTGCCAGCAGCTTAGAGGGGGATAGGAGGAACACTGAAGCTTTCTTT